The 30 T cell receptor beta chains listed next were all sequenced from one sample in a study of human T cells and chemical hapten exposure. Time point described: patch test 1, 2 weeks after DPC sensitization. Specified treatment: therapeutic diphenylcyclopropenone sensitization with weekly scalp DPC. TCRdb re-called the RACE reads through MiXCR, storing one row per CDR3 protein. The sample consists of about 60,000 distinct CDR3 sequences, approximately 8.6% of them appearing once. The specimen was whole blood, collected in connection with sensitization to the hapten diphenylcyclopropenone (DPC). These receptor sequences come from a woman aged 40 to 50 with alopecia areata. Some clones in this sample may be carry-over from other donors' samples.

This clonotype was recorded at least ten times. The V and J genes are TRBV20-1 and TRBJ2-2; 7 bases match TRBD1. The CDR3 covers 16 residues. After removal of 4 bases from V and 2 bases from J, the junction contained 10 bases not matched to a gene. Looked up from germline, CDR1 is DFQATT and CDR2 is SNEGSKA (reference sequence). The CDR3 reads CSANIGGAFNTGELFF. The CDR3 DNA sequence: TGCAGTGCTAATATAGGGGGCGCGTTCAACACCGGGGAGCTGTTTTTT.

The CDR3 loop reads CASSPDYGEQYF. CDR3 nucleotides: TGTGCCAGCAGCCCGGACTACGGCGAGCAGTACTTC. The V and J genes are TRBV2 and TRBJ2-7; TRBD2 is a possible D gene (6 bases). Trimming took 6 bases from V and 6 from J, leaving 12 bases between them. In germline, CDR1 is SNHLY, CDR2 FYNNEI. The CDR3 has 12 amino acids.

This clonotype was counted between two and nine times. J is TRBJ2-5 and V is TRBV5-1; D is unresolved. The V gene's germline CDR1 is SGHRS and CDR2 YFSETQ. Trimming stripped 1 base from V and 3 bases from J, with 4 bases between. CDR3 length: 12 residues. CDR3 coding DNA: TGCGCCAGCAGCTTGCCCGAAGAGACCCAGTACTTC. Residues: CASSLPEETQYF.

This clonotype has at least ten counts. CDR3 DNA: TGTGCCAGCAGCTCCAGGGACAGGGCTTCCTACAATGAGCAGTTCTTC. Translation gives CASSSRDRASYNEQFF. V is TRBV11-1 and J is TRBJ2-1, with 9 bases matching TRBD1. Germline CDR1 is SGHAT and CDR2 is FQDESV (reference sequence). The CDR3 has 16 amino acids. With 4 bases clipped from V and 1 base from J, the junction kept 5 bases outside the gene matches.

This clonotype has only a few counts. The CDR3 region has the DNA TGTGCCGTGGGCCAGCGGCAAGAGACCCAGTACTTC. This codes for CAVGQRQETQYF. The chain combines TRBV2 with TRBJ2-5; tentative D call: TRBD2 (5 bases). The CDR3 has 12 amino acids. The V gene lost 11 bases and the J gene lost 2 bases, with 12 bases spanning the gap. The germline CDR1 and CDR2 sequences are SNHLY and FYNNEI.

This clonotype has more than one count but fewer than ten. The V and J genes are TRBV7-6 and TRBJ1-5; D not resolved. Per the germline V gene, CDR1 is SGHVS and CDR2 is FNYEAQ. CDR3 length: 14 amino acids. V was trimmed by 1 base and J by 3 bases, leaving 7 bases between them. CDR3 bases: TGTGCCAGCAGCTTAGTCAGATTCAATCAGCCCCAGCATTTT. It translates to CASSLVRFNQPQHF.

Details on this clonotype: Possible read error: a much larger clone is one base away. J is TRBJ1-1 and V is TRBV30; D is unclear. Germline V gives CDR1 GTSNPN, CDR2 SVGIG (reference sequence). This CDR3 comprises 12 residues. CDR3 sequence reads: CAWSVHSVETFF. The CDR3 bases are TGTGCCTGGAGTGTACATTCCGTTGAAACTTTCTTT. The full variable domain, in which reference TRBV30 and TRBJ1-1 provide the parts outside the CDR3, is SQTIHQWPATLVQPVGSPLSLECTVEGTSNPNLYWYRQAAGRGLQLLFYSVGIGQISSEVPQNLSASRPQDRQFILSSKKLLLSDSGFYLCAWSVHSVETFFGQGTRLTVV.

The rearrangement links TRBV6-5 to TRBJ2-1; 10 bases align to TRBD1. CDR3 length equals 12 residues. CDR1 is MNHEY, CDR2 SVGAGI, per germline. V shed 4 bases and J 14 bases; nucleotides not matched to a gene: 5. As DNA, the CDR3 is TGTGCCAGCAGTTCCGGGACAGGGGACGAGTTCTTC. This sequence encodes CASSSGTGDEFF.

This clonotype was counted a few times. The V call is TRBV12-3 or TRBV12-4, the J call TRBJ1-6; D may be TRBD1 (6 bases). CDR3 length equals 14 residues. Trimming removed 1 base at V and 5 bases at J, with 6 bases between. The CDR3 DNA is TGTGCCAGCAGTTTAGGGGACAATAATTCACCCCTCCACTTT. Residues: CASSLGDNNSPLHF.

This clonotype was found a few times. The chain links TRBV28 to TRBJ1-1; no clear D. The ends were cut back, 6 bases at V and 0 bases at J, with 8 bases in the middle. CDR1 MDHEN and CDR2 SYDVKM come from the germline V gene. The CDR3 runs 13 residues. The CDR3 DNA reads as TGTGCCAGCAGAATCGGGATGAACACTGAAGCTTTCTTT. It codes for CASRIGMNTEAFF.

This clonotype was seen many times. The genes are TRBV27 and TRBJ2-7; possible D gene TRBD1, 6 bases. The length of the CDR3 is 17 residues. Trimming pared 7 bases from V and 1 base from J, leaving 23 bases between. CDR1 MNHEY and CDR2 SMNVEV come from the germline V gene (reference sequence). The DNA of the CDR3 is TGTGCCAGCACCCCGACAGGTCTAGCAGGAAAATCCTACGAGCAGTACTTC. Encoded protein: CASTPTGLAGKSYEQYF.

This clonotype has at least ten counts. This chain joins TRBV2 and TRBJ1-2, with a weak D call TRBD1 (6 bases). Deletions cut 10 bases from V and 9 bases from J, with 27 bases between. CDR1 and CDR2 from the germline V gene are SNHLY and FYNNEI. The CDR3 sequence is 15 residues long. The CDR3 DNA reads TGTGCCAAGAGCACCAAATCCGGGACAACCAAGAGCTACACCTTC. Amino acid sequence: CAKSTKSGTTKSYTF.

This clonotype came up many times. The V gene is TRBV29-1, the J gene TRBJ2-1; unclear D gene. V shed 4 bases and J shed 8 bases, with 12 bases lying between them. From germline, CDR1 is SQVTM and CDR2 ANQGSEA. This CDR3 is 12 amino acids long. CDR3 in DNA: TGCAGCGTTGTGAGGAACCAAGATGAGCAGTTCTTC. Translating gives CSVVRNQDEQFF.

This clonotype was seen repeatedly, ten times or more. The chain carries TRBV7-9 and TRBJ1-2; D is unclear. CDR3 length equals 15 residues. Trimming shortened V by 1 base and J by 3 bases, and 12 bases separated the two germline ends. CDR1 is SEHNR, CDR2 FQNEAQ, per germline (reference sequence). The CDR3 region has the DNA TGTGCCAGCAGCTTAGATCTCAGTCACTACTATGGCTACACCTTC. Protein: CASSLDLSHYYGYTF.

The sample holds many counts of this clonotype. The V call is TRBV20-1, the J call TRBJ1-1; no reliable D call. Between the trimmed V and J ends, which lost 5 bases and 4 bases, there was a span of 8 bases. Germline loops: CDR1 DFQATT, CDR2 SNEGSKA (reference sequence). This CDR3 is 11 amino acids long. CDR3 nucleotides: TGCAGTGCTTCCCGGGCCACTGAAGCTTTCTTT. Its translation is CSASRATEAFF.

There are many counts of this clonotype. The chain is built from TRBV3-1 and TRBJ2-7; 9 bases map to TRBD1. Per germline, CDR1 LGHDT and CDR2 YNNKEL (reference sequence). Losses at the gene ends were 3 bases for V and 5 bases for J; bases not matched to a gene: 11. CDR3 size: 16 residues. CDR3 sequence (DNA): TGTGCCAGCAGCCAGCTCCGGGACAGGGTCTTCCACGAGCAGTACTTC. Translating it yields CASSQLRDRVFHEQYF.

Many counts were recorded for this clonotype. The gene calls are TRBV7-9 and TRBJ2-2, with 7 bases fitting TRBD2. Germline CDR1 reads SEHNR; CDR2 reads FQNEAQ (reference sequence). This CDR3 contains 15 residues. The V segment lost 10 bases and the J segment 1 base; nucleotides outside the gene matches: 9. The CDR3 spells CANTPGLLNTGELFF. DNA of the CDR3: TGTGCCAACACCCCGGGACTATTGAACACCGGGGAGCTGTTTTTT.

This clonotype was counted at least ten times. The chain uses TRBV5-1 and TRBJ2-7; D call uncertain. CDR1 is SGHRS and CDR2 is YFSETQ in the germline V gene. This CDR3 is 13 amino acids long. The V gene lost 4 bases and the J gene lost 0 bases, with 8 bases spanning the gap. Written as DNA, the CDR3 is TGCGCCAGCAGCCGTTGGGACTCCTACGAGCAGTACTTC. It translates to CASSRWDSYEQYF. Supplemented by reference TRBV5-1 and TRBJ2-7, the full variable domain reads KAGVTQTPRYLIKTRGQQVTLSCSPISGHRSVSWYQQTPGQGLQFLFEYFSETQRNKGNFPGRFSGRQFSNSRSEMNVSTLELGDSALYLCASSRWDSYEQYFGPGTRLTVT.

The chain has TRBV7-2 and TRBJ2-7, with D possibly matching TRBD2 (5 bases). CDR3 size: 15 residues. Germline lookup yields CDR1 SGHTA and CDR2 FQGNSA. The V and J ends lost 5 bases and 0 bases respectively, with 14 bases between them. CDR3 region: CASSVSRSGSYEQYF. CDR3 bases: TGTGCCAGCAGCGTATCCCGGAGCGGCTCCTACGAGCAGTACTTC.

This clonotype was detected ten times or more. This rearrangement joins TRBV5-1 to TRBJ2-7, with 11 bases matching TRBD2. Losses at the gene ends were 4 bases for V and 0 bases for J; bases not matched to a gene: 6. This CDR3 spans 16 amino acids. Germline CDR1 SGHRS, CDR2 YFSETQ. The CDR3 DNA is TGCGCCAGCAGCCCGGCGACTAGCGGGGTCTCCTACGAGCAGTACTTC. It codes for CASSPATSGVSYEQYF. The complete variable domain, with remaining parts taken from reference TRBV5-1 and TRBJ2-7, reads KAGVTQTPRYLIKTRGQQVTLSCSPISGHRSVSWYQQTPGQGLQFLFEYFSETQRNKGNFPGRFSGRQFSNSRSEMNVSTLELGDSALYLCASSPATSGVSYEQYFGPGTRLTVT.

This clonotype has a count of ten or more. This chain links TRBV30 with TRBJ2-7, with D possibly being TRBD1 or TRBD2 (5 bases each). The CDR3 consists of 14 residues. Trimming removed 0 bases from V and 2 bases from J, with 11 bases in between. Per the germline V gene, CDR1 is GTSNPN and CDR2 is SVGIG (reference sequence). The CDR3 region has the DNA TGTGCCTGGAGTGTACGGGGCGGAACCTACGAGCAGTACTTC. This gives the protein CAWSVRGGTYEQYF.

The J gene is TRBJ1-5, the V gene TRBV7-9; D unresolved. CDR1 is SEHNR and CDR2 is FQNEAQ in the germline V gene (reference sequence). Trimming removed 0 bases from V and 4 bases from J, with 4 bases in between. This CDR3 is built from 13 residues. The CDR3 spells CASSLAQNQPQHF. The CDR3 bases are TGTGCCAGCAGCTTAGCACAGAATCAGCCCCAGCATTTT.

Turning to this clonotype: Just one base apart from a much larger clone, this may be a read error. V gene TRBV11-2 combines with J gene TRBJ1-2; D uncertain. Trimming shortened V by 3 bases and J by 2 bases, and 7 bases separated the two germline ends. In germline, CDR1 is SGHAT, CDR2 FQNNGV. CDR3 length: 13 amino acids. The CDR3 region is CASSFRVNYGYTF. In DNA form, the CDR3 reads TGTGCCAGCAGCTTCCGGGTGAACTATGGCTACACCTTC.

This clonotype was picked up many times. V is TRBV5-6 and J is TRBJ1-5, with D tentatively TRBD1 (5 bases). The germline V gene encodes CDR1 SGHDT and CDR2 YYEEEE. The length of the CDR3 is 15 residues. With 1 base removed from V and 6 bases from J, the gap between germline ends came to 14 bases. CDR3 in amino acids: CASSLKGLSRQPQHF. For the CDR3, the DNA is TGTGCCAGCAGCTTGAAGGGGCTCAGCCGTCAGCCCCAGCATTTT.

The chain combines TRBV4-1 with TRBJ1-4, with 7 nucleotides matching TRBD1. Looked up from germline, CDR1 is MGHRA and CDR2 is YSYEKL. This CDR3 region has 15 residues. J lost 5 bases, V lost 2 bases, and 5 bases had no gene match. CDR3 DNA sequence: TGCGCCAGCAGCCAATACAGGGGCGGAAATGAAAAACTGTTTTTT. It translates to CASSQYRGGNEKLFF.

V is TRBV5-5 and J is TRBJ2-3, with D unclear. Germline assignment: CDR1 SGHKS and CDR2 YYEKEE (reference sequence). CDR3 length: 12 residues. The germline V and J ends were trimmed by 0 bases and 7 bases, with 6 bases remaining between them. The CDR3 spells CASSLGLHTQYF. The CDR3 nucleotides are TGTGCCAGCAGCTTGGGGCTCCATACGCAGTATTTT.

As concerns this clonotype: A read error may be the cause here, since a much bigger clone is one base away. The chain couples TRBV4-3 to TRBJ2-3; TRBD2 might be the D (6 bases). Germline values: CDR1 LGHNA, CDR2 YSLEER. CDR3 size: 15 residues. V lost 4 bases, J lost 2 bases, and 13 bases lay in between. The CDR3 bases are TGCGCCAGCAGCCGAGATAGCGGCCTCACAGATACGCAGTATTTT. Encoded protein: CASSRDSGLTDTQYF.

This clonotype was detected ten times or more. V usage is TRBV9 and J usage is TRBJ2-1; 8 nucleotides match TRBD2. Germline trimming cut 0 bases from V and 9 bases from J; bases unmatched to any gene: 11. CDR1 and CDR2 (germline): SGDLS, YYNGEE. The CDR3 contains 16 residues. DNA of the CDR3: TGTGCCAGCAGCGTAGCTAGCGGGCTAGCCGGGAGTGAGCAGTTCTTC. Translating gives CASSVASGLAGSEQFF.

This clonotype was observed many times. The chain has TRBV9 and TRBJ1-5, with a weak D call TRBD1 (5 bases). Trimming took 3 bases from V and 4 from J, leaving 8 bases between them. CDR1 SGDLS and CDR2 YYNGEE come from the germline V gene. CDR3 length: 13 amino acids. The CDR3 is CASSGGGNQPQHF. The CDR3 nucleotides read TGTGCCAGCAGCGGGGGCGGAAATCAGCCCCAGCATTTT.

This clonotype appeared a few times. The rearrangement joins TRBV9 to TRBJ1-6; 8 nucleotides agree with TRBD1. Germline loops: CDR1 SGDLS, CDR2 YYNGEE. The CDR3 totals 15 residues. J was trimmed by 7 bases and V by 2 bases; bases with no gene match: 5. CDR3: CASSVQGAQNSPLHF. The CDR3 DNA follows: TGTGCCAGCAGCGTGCAGGGGGCGCAAAATTCACCCCTCCACTTT.